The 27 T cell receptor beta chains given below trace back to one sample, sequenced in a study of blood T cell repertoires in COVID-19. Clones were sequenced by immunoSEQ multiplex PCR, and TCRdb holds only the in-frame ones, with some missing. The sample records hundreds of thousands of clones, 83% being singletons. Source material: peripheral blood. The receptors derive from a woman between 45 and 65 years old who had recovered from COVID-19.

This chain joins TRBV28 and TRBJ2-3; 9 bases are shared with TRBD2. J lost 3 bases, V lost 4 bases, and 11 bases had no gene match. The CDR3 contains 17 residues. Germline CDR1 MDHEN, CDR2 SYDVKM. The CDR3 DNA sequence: TGTGCCAGCAGTTCCCCTCCCGGTAGCGGGAGTACAGATACGCAGTATTTT. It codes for CASSSPPGSGSTDTQYF.

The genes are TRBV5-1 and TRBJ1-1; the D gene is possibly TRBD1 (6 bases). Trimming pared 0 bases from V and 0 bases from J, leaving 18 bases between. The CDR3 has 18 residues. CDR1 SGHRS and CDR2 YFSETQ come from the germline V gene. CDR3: CASSLAFHRESMNTEAFF. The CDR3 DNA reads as TGCGCCAGCAGCTTGGCGTTTCACAGGGAGTCCATGAACACTGAAGCTTTCTTT.

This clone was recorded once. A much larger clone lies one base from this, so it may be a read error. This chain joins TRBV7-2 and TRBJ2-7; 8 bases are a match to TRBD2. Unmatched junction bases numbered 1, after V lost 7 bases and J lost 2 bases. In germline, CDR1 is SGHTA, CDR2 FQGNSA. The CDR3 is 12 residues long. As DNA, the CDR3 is TGTGCCAGCATGCGGGGGGCCTACGAGCAGTACTTC. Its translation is CASMRGAYEQYF.

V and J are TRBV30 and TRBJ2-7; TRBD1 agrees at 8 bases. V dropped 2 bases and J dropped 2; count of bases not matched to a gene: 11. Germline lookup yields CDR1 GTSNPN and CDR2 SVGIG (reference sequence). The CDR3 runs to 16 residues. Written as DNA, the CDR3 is TGTGCCTGGAGTCTGAGTACCAGGGGGCTCCCCTACGAGCAGTACTTC. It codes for CAWSLSTRGLPYEQYF.

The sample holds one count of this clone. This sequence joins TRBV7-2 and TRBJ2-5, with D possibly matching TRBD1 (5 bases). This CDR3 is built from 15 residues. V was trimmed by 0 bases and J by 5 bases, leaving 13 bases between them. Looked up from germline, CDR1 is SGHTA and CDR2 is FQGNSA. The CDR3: CASSLAQGSGETQYF. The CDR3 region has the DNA TGTGCCAGCAGCTTAGCGCAGGGATCGGGTGAGACCCAGTACTTC.

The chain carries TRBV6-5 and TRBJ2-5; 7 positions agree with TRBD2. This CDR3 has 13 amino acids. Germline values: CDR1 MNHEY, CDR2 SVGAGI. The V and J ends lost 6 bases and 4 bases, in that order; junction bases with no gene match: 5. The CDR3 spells CASRATGGETQYF. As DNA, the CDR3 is TGTGCCAGCAGGGCGACGGGGGGAGAGACCCAGTACTTC.

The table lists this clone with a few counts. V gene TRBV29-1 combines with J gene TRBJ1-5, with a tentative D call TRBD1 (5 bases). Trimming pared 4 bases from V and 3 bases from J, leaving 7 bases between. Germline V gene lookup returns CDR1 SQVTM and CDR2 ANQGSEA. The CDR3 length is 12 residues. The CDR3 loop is CSVGGDNQPQHF. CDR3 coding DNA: TGCAGCGTTGGGGGGGACAATCAGCCCCAGCATTTT.

CDR3 sequence: CASSLSGRSPGELFF. CDR3 sequence (DNA): TGTGCCAGCAGTCTTAGCGGGAGGAGCCCCGGGGAGCTGTTTTTT. The rearrangement uses TRBV2 and TRBJ2-2, with 10 bases that match TRBD2. CDR1 SNHLY and CDR2 FYNNEI come from the germline V gene. Germline trimming cut 5 bases from V and 6 bases from J; bases unmatched to any gene: 6. This CDR3 is built from 15 residues.

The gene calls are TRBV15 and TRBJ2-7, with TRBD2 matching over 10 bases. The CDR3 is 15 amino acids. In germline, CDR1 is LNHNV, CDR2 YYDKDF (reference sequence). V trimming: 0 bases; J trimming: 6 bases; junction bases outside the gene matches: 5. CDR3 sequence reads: CATSRDLAGVGEQYF. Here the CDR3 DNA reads TGTGCCACCAGCAGAGATCTAGCGGGAGTGGGCGAGCAGTACTTC.

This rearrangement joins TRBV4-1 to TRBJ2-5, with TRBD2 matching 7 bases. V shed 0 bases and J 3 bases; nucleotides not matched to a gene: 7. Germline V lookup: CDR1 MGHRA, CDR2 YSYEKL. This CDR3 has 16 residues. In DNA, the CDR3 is TGCGCCAGCAGCCAAGATTGGAAAGGGAGGGAAGAGACCCAGTACTTC. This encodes CASSQDWKGREETQYF.

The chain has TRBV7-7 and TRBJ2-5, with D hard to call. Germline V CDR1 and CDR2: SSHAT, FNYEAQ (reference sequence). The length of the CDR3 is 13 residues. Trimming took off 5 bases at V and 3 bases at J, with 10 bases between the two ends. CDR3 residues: CASSSIDKETQYF. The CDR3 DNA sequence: TGTGCCAGCAGCAGTATAGATAAAGAGACCCAGTACTTC.

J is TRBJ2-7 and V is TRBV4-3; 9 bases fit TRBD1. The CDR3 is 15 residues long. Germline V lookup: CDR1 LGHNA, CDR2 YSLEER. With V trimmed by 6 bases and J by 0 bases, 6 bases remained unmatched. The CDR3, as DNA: TGCGCCAGCAGTCGGACAGGGGCCCCCTCCTACGAGCAGTACTTC. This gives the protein CASSRTGAPSYEQYF.

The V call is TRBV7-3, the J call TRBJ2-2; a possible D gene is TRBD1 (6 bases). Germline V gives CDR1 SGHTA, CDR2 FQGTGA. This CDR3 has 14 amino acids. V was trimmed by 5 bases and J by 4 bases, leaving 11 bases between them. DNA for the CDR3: TGTGCCAGCAGCCTTTCAGGGGCCACCGGGGAGCTGTTTTTT. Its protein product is CASSLSGATGELFF.

CDR3: CASSQAIAGRSYNEQFF. The CDR3 DNA reads TGCGCCAGCAGCCAAGCTATAGCGGGCCGCTCCTACAATGAGCAGTTCTTC. The chain uses TRBV4-1 and TRBJ2-1, with TRBD2 matching over 7 bases. In germline, CDR1 is MGHRA, CDR2 YSYEKL. The CDR3 consists of 17 residues. J gave up 0 bases and V 1 base, and 6 bases lay outside the gene matches.

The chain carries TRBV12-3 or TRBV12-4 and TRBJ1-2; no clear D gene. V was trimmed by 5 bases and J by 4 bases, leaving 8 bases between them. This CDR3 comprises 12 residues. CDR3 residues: CASSPTAYGYTF. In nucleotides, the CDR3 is TGTGCCAGCAGTCCCACAGCCTATGGCTACACCTTC.

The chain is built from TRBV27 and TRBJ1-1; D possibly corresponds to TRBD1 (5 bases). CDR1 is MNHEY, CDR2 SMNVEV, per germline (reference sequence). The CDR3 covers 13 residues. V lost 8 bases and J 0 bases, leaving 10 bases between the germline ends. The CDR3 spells CASYDRMNTEAFF. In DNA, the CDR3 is TGTGCCAGCTACGACAGAATGAACACTGAAGCTTTCTTT.

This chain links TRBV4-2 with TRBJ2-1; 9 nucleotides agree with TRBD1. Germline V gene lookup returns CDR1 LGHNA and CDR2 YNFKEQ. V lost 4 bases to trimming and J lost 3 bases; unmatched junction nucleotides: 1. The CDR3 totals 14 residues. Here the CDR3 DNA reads TGTGCCAGCAGCCGGGGACAGGGCTACAATGAGCAGTTCTTC. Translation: CASSRGQGYNEQFF.

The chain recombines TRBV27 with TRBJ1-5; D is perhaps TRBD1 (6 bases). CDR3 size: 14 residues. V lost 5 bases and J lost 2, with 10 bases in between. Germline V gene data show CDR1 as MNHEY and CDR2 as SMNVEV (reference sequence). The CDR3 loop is CASSHAGGNQPQHF. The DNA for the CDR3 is TGTGCCAGCAGTCACGCAGGGGGCAATCAGCCCCAGCATTTT.

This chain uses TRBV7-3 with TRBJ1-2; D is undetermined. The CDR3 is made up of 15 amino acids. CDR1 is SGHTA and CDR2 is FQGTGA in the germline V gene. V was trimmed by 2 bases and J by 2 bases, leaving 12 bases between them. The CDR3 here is CASSLGSPRNYGYTF. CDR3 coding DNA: TGTGCCAGCAGCTTAGGCTCTCCGAGGAACTATGGCTACACCTTC.

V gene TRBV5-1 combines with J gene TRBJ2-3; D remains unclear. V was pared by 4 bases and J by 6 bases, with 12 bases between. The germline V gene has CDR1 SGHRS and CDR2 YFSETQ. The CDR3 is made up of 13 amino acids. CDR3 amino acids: CASSPVVRDTQYF. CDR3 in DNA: TGCGCCAGCAGCCCGGTCGTCCGGGATACGCAGTATTTT. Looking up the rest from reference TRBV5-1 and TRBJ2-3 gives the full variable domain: KAGVTQTPRYLIKTRGQQVTLSCSPISGHRSVSWYQQTPGQGLQFLFEYFSETQRNKGNFPGRFSGRQFSNSRSEMNVSTLELGDSALYLCASSPVVRDTQYFGPGTRLTVL.

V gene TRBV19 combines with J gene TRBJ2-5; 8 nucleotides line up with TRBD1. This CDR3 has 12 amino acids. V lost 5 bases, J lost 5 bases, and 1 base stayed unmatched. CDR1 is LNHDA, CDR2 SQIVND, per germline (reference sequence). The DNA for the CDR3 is TGTGCCAGTAGTGACAGGGGTGAGACCCAGTACTTC. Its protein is CASSDRGETQYF.

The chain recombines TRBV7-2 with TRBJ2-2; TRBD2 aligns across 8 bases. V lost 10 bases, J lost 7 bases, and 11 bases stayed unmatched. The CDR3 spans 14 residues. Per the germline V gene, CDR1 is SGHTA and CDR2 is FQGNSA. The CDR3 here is CATSTAGGDGELFF. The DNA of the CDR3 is TGTGCCACCTCGACCGCGGGGGGTGACGGGGAGCTGTTTTTT.

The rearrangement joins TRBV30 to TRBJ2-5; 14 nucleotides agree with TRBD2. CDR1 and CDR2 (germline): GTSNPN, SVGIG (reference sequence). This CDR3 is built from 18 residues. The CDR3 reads CAVEGLAGVGSGIETQYF. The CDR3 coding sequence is TGTGCTGTAGAGGGACTAGCGGGAGTCGGGAGTGGCATAGAGACCCAGTACTTC.

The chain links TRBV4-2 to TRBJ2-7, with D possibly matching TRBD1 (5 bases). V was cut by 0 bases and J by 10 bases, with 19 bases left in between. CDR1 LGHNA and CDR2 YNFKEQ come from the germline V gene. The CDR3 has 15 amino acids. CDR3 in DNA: TGTGCCAGCAGCCAAGAATTTGGGCAGGGAAAGGATCAGTACTTC. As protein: CASSQEFGQGKDQYF.

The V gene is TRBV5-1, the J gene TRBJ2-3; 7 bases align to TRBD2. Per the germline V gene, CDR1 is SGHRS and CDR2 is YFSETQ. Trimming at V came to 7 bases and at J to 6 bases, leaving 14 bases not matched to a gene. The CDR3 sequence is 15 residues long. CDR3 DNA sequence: TGCGCCAGCGTCGTAGCGGGCAACTCGTGGGATACGCAGTATTTT. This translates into CASVVAGNSWDTQYF.

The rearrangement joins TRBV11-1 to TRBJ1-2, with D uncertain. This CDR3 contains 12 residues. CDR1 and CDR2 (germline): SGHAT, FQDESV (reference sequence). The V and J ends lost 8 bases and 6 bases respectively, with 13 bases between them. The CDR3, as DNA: TGTGCCAGCCGCCTTATAGTGGATGGCTACACCTTC. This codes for CASRLIVDGYTF.

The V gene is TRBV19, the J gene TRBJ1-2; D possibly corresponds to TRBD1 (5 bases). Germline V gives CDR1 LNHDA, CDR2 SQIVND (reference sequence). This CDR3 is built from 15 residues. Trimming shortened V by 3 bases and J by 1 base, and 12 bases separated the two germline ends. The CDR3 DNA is TGTGCCAGTAGTATGGAGACAGTAGTTAACTATGGCTACACCTTC. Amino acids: CASSMETVVNYGYTF.